The next 18 T cell receptor beta chains were all read from a single sample in a study of cytomegalovirus exposure and HLA in healthy donors. The PCR made use of 60 Vbeta and 13 Jbeta primers. Clones were sequenced by immunoSEQ multiplex PCR, and TCRdb holds only the in-frame ones, with some missing. This sample carries 100,000 to 150,000 clones, with more than 0.9% going to the ten biggest clones. Specimen: PBMCs. Receptors originate from a man between 18 and 35 years old in good health and CMV-seronegative.

V and J are TRBV28 and TRBJ1-4; D possibly corresponds to TRBD1 (5 bases). CDR3 length: 15 residues. V lost 2 bases, J lost 3 bases, and 10 bases lay in between. Germline CDR1 is MDHEN and CDR2 is SYDVKM. The CDR3 DNA follows: TGTGCCAGCAGTTTACAAGGGGCTCCTAATGAAAAACTGTTTTTT. The encoded protein is CASSLQGAPNEKLFF.

The V call is TRBV5-1, the J call TRBJ2-5, with TRBD1 identical over 7 bases. CDR3 length: 15 residues. Germline V gives CDR1 SGHRS, CDR2 YFSETQ. Losses at the gene ends were 2 bases for V and 4 bases for J; bases not matched to a gene: 8. CDR3 nucleotide sequence: TGCGCCAGCAGCTTACAAAGGGGGCGCAGAGAGACCCAGTACTTC. Translation gives CASSLQRGRRETQYF.

The chain recombines TRBV27 with TRBJ2-3; 14 nucleotides match TRBD2. The CDR3 is made up of 18 amino acids. Germline V gives CDR1 MNHEY, CDR2 SMNVEV (reference sequence). V shed 4 bases, J shed 1 base, and the junction held 7 bases outside the gene matches. CDR3 sequence (DNA): TGTGCCAGCAGTTGGGGACTAGCGGGAGAGTGGGGCACAGATACGCAGTATTTT. Translated: CASSWGLAGEWGTDTQYF.

CDR3 coding DNA: TGTGCCAGCAGCTTATCCTTCCCAGATACGCAGTATTTT. Translation gives CASSLSFPDTQYF. The chain combines TRBV7-9 with TRBJ2-3; D is unresolved. This CDR3 region has 13 residues. V gave up 2 bases and J gave up 4 bases, with 7 bases separating them. Germline V gene lookup returns CDR1 SEHNR and CDR2 FQNEAQ (reference sequence).

The chain links TRBV12-5 to TRBJ2-7; D gene uncertain. V lost 6 bases, J lost 3 bases, and 12 bases lay in between. This CDR3 comprises 13 residues. Germline CDR1 LGHNT, CDR2 FRNRAP. The CDR3 sequence: CASGMTRDYEQYF. The CDR3 bases are TGTGCTAGTGGAATGACAAGAGACTACGAGCAGTACTTC.

This sequence joins TRBV5-1 and TRBJ1-2, with unresolved D. CDR1 is SGHRS, CDR2 YFSETQ, per germline. This CDR3 is 19 amino acids long. Trimming shortened V by 0 bases and J by 5 bases, and 26 bases separated the two germline ends. CDR3 coding DNA: TGCGCCAGCAGCTTGGGGGGAGCGGGATCCCTCTCACTAGAATATGGCTACACCTTC. The encoded protein is CASSLGGAGSLSLEYGYTF.

The V call is TRBV5-1, the J call TRBJ1-1, with D possibly matching TRBD1 (5 bases). The CDR3 has 14 residues. Germline loops: CDR1 SGHRS, CDR2 YFSETQ. The V and J ends lost 0 bases and 1 base respectively, with 7 bases between them. This CDR3 is CASSLGGRNTEAFF. In DNA form, the CDR3 reads TGCGCCAGCAGCTTGGGGGGCCGGAACACTGAAGCTTTCTTT. The full variable domain, rest sourced from reference TRBV5-1 and TRBJ1-1, is KAGVTQTPRYLIKTRGQQVTLSCSPISGHRSVSWYQQTPGQGLQFLFEYFSETQRNKGNFPGRFSGRQFSNSRSEMNVSTLELGDSALYLCASSLGGRNTEAFFGQGTRLTVV.

V and J are TRBV19 and TRBJ2-1; 11 bases map to TRBD1. This CDR3 is 15 amino acids long. V lost 6 bases, J lost 10 bases, and 11 bases stayed unmatched. Germline-derived CDR1 and CDR2 are LNHDA and SQIVND (reference sequence). For the CDR3, the DNA is TGTGCCAGTAGGCCCGGACAGGGGGCCCCTCGGGAGCAGTTCTTC. Translating gives CASRPGQGAPREQFF.

This chain links TRBV27 with TRBJ2-7, with D tentatively TRBD1 (6 bases). The CDR3 is 14 residues long. Germline-derived CDR1 and CDR2 are MNHEY and SMNVEV (reference sequence). V lost 3 bases and J 2 bases, leaving 11 bases between the germline ends. The CDR3 here is CASSFSRGPYEQYF. The CDR3 DNA sequence: TGTGCCAGCAGTTTTTCCAGGGGCCCCTACGAGCAGTACTTC.

The rearrangement uses TRBV5-1 and TRBJ1-1, with D possibly matching TRBD1 (6 bases). CDR3 length: 13 residues. From germline, CDR1 is SGHRS and CDR2 YFSETQ. V was pared by 0 bases and J by 4 bases, with 7 bases between. The CDR3 DNA reads TGCGCCAGCAGCTTGGGAGGGGGCACTGAAGCTTTCTTT. This sequence encodes CASSLGGGTEAFF.

The rearrangement links TRBV2 to TRBJ1-1; TRBD1 is a possible D gene (5 bases). This CDR3 is 15 amino acids long. CDR1 and CDR2 (germline): SNHLY, FYNNEI. Trimming cost V 5 bases and J 1 base, with 14 bases left between them. The CDR3 reads CASSFQGLKNTEAFF. CDR3 in DNA: TGTGCCAGCAGTTTCCAGGGACTAAAGAACACTGAAGCTTTCTTT.

The chain carries TRBV10-1 and TRBJ1-1, with D tentatively TRBD1 (5 bases). Germline V CDR1 and CDR2: WNHNN, SYGVQD (reference sequence). The CDR3 is made up of 14 amino acids. The ends were cut back, 6 bases at V and 1 base at J, with 12 bases in the middle. The CDR3 DNA sequence: TGCGCCAGCAGCCTGACAGACAAGAACACTGAAGCTTTCTTT. It codes for CASSLTDKNTEAFF.

The chain links TRBV19 to TRBJ2-3; TRBD2 matches 10 bases. Germline CDR1 is LNHDA and CDR2 is SQIVND (reference sequence). V was pared by 1 base and J by 4 bases, with 5 bases of the junction left unmatched. The CDR3 is 16 amino acids. This chain's CDR3 is CASSIVPAGGADTQYF. The CDR3 DNA is TGTGCCAGTAGTATAGTCCCAGCGGGAGGGGCAGATACGCAGTATTTT.

CDR3 DNA sequence: TGTGCCAGCTCACCGAAGGAGACTAACTATGGCTACACCTTC. Protein sequence: CASSPKETNYGYTF. This chain uses TRBV18 with TRBJ1-2; D gene unclear. CDR3 size: 14 residues. With 3 bases removed from V and 0 bases from J, the gap between germline ends came to 8 bases. Germline assignment: CDR1 KGHSH and CDR2 LQKENI.

The chain is built from TRBV5-6 and TRBJ2-3, with 16 bases identical to TRBD2. Trimming at V came to 3 bases and at J to 5 bases, leaving 6 bases not matched to a gene. Germline CDR1 is SGHDT and CDR2 is YYEEEE. This CDR3 region has 17 residues. CDR3 in amino acids: CASSWGLAGGHGDTQYF. The CDR3 bases are TGTGCCAGCAGCTGGGGACTAGCGGGGGGGCATGGAGATACGCAGTATTTT.

The rearrangement links TRBV19 to TRBJ1-1; TRBD1 might be the D (5 bases). V shed 3 bases and J shed 5 bases, with 16 bases lying between them. This CDR3 is 15 amino acids long. The germline V gene encodes CDR1 LNHDA and CDR2 SQIVND (reference sequence). The CDR3 here is CASSIVGGSGTEAFF. CDR3 in DNA: TGTGCCAGTAGTATTGTCGGGGGGTCGGGTACTGAAGCTTTCTTT. Looking up the rest from reference TRBV19 and TRBJ1-1 gives the full variable domain: DGGITQSPKYLFRKEGQNVTLSCEQNLNHDAMYWYRQDPGQGLRLIYYSQIVNDFQKGDIAEGYSVSREKKESFPLTVTSAQKNPTAFYLCASSIVGGSGTEAFFGQGTRLTVV.

This sequence joins TRBV4-1 and TRBJ1-1, with a tentative D call TRBD1 (5 bases). The CDR3 loop spans 14 amino acids. CDR1 and CDR2 from the germline V gene are MGHRA and YSYEKL. V was pared by 4 bases and J by 5 bases, with 14 bases between. The CDR3 loop reads CASSLPGGRTEAFF. The CDR3 DNA is TGCGCCAGCAGCCTCCCCGGGGGGAGAACTGAAGCTTTCTTT.

The rearrangement uses TRBV15 and TRBJ1-4; weak D call: TRBD1 (5 bases). The CDR3 consists of 17 residues. Germline V gene data show CDR1 as LNHNV and CDR2 as YYDKDF (reference sequence). V dropped 5 bases and J dropped 7 bases, with 23 bases sitting between them. Written as DNA, the CDR3 is TGTGCCACCAGCTCCGGCAGGGAACATTTGCGGGGTGAAAAACTGTTTTTT. Residues: CATSSGREHLRGEKLFF.